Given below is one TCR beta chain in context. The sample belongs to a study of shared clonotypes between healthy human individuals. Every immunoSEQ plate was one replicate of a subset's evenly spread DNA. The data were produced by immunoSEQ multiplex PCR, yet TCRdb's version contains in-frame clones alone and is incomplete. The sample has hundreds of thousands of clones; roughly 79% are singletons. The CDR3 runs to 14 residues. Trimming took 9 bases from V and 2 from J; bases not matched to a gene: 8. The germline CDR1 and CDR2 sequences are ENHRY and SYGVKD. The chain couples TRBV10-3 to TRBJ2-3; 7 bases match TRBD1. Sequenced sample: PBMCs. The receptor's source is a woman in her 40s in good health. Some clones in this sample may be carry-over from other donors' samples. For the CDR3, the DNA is TGTGCCATTCGAACAGGGGCGAACACAGATACGCAGTATTTT. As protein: CAIRTGANTDTQYF.